The clone carrying this T cell receptor (beta chain) was seen ten or more times. This record comes from a study of T cells in Graves' hyperthyroidism and ophthalmopathy. The V gene's germline CDR1 is DFQATT and CDR2 SNEGSKA (reference sequence). The V gene lost 3 bases and the J gene lost 4 bases, with 15 bases spanning the gap. This CDR3 contains 15 residues. RNA transcripts provided the source from which TCR beta CDR3 regions were amplified. The TCR CDR3 first-round RT-PCR relied on the HTBI primer set. TCRdb fed the multiplex PCR reads into MiXCR, producing one record per CDR3 protein. The sample has a few hundred thousand distinct CDR3 sequences, 40% to 55% seen once. In making diagnoses, clinical symptoms, serum thyroxine and TRAb, thyroid ultrasound and orbital computed tomography were all used.

Specimen: peripheral blood or thyroid tissue (not recorded which). This receptor was taken from an adult woman with Graves' disease, either hyperthyroidism or ophthalmopathy (not recorded which). The chain has TRBV20-1 and TRBJ1-4, with D perhaps matching TRBD1 (6 bases). CDR3 protein: CSASPGGAGNEKLFF. For the CDR3, the DNA is TGCAGTGCTAGTCCCGGGGGCGCGGGTAATGAAAAACTGTTTTTT.